This TCR beta chain emerged from a study of a mutant IDH1 vaccine in newly diagnosed glioma. Study context: Investigators started vaccination 4-6 weeks after radiotherapy alone, or with temozolomide cycles.

V dropped 5 bases and J dropped 7; count of bases not matched to a gene: 5. The CDR3 has 13 residues. In germline, CDR1 is ENHRY, CDR2 SYGVKD. Turning to this clone: Its antigen is not known.

Profiled with immunoSEQ multiplex PCR; TCRdb holds only in-frame clones, not every one. Of around 130,000 clones listed, roughly 75% are singletons. General study results and limits: Vaccination induced immune responses in roughly 93% of patients.

Time point indicated: week 11, during vaccination. In the vaccine, a single dose held 300 ug of the mutant IDH1 20-mer peptide, along with topical imiquimod. Each of the donors came in with new WHO grade 3 or 4 astrocytomas that were IDH1-mutant and ATRX-lost. The origin of this receptor is a man in his forties with glioma. The sequences come from PBMCs, collected from a glioma patient whose treatment included an IDH1 peptide vaccine. V and J are TRBV10-3 and TRBJ1-5, with 7 nucleotides matching TRBD1. CDR3 amino acids: CAISPGGRQPQHF. Written as DNA, the CDR3 is TGTGCCATCAGTCCAGGGGGGCGGCAGCCCCAGCATTTT.